Listed below are T cell receptor beta chains from one sample, sequenced in a study of T cells after yellow fever vaccination. TCRdb reanalysed the 5' RACE reads using MiXCR and keeps one entry per CDR3 protein. The sample has a few hundred thousand distinct CDR3 sequences; over 3.5% are singletons. The sample here was PBMCs, taken 15 days after the yellow fever booster vaccination. All receptors derive from a man between 18 and 35 years old who received the YFV17D yellow fever vaccine. Each CDR3 is given with its conserved first and last residue. The order of the fields is V gene, J gene, D gene, clone size, CDR3 protein, CDR3 DNA. A D gene is named only where the DNA matches it firmly. Not all rows give a size; the values are once, few, many and, for expanded clones, a class.

v_call: TRBV5-4; j_call: TRBJ1-1; d_call: .; clone_size: few; cdr3_aa: CASSSIETGTEAFF; cdr3_nt: TGTGCCAGCAGCTCAATCGAAACAGGCACTGAAGCTTTCTTT
v_call: TRBV12-3/TRBV12-4; j_call: TRBJ1-2; d_call: .; clone_size: many; cdr3_aa: CASSLARGAHYGYTF; cdr3_nt: TGTGCCAGCAGTTTAGCACGGGGCGCGCACTATGGCTACACCTTC
v_call: TRBV12-3/TRBV12-4; j_call: TRBJ2-5; d_call: .; clone_size: many; cdr3_aa: CASSFTEETQYF; cdr3_nt: TGTGCCAGCAGTTTTACCGAAGAGACCCAGTACTTC
v_call: TRBV3-1; j_call: TRBJ2-1; d_call: TRBD2; clone_size: few; cdr3_aa: CASSQGRGASYNEQFF; cdr3_nt: TGTGCCAGCAGCCAAGGGCGGGGGGCGTCCTACAATGAGCAGTTCTTC
v_call: TRBV6-2/TRBV6-3; j_call: TRBJ2-5; d_call: TRBD2; clone_size: many; cdr3_aa: CASSYAPPGLLGETQYF; cdr3_nt: TGTGCCAGCAGTTACGCCCCCCCGGGACTACTTGGAGAGACCCAGTACTTC
v_call: TRBV12-3/TRBV12-4; j_call: TRBJ2-7; d_call: TRBD1; clone_size: many; cdr3_aa: CASSPDRGYEQYF; cdr3_nt: TGTGCCAGCAGCCCGGACAGGGGGTACGAGCAGTACTTC
v_call: TRBV12-3/TRBV12-4; j_call: TRBJ2-4; d_call: .; clone_size: many; cdr3_aa: CASSTPGTASPYF; cdr3_nt: TGTGCCAGCAGTACCCCCGGGACGGCGTCGCCGTACTTC
v_call: TRBV9; j_call: TRBJ1-2; d_call: .; clone_size: .; cdr3_aa: CASSPDTANYGYTF; cdr3_nt: TGTGCCAGCAGCCCGGACACAGCTAACTATGGCTACACCTTC
v_call: TRBV12-3/TRBV12-4; j_call: TRBJ1-5; d_call: .; clone_size: many; cdr3_aa: CASSSLGGGNQPQHF; cdr3_nt: TGTGCCAGCAGCTCCCTCGGTGGAGGCAATCAGCCCCAGCATTTT
v_call: TRBV5-6; j_call: TRBJ2-7; d_call: .; clone_size: many; cdr3_aa: CASSGTSYEQYF; cdr3_nt: TGTGCCAGCAGCGGGACTTCCTACGAGCAGTACTTC
v_call: TRBV25-1; j_call: TRBJ1-5; d_call: .; clone_size: .; cdr3_aa: CASSEQGNNQPQHF; cdr3_nt: TGTGCCAGCAGTGAACAGGGGAACAATCAGCCCCAGCATTTT
v_call: TRBV28; j_call: TRBJ1-1; d_call: .; clone_size: few; cdr3_aa: CASSSGHTEAFF; cdr3_nt: TGTGCCAGCAGTTCGGGACACACTGAAGCTTTCTTT
v_call: TRBV2; j_call: TRBJ2-7; d_call: TRBD1; clone_size: few; cdr3_aa: CASNDRDREVREQYF; cdr3_nt: TGTGCCAGCAATGATAGGGACAGGGAAGTCCGCGAGCAGTACTTC
v_call: TRBV11-2; j_call: TRBJ2-5; d_call: TRBD2; clone_size: many; cdr3_aa: CASSTIAGGMETQYF; cdr3_nt: TGTGCCAGCAGCACAATAGCGGGGGGGATGGAGACCCAGTACTTC
v_call: TRBV4-3; j_call: TRBJ2-1; d_call: TRBD1; clone_size: many; cdr3_aa: CASSHGTGTGNEQFF; cdr3_nt: TGCGCCAGCAGCCACGGGACAGGGACGGGAAATGAGCAGTTCTTC
v_call: TRBV7-2; j_call: TRBJ1-2; d_call: .; clone_size: .; cdr3_aa: CASSPDSGARGYTF; cdr3_nt: TGTGCCAGCAGCCCGGACAGTGGAGCGAGGGGCTACACCTTC
v_call: TRBV7-8; j_call: TRBJ2-5; d_call: .; clone_size: few; cdr3_aa: CASSSPLVGYEETQYF; cdr3_nt: TGTGCCAGCAGCTCGCCCTTGGTGGGATATGAAGAGACCCAGTACTTC
v_call: TRBV20-1; j_call: TRBJ1-1; d_call: .; clone_size: many; cdr3_aa: CSARSGEAAFF; cdr3_nt: TGCAGTGCTAGATCAGGGGAGGCAGCTTTCTTT
v_call: TRBV5-1; j_call: TRBJ2-6; d_call: .; clone_size: many; cdr3_aa: CASSLISGANVLTF; cdr3_nt: TGCGCCAGCAGCTTGATCTCTGGGGCCAACGTCCTGACTTTC
v_call: TRBV4-1; j_call: TRBJ2-4; d_call: .; clone_size: many; cdr3_aa: CASSLRAVLPRNIQYF; cdr3_nt: TGCGCCAGCAGCCTCAGAGCGGTCCTCCCGCGTAACATTCAGTACTTC
v_call: TRBV7-6; j_call: TRBJ1-5; d_call: .; clone_size: many; cdr3_aa: CASSLYSGGNQPQHF; cdr3_nt: TGTGCCAGCAGCTTATACAGTGGGGGCAATCAGCCCCAGCATTTT
v_call: TRBV4-1; j_call: TRBJ1-2; d_call: .; clone_size: many; cdr3_aa: CASSNQRPRVRGYTF; cdr3_nt: TGCGCCAGCAGCAACCAGAGGCCGAGGGTCCGTGGCTACACCTTC
v_call: TRBV5-1; j_call: TRBJ1-1; d_call: .; clone_size: .; cdr3_aa: CASSFQVSNTEAFF; cdr3_nt: TGCGCCAGCAGCTTTCAAGTTTCGAACACTGAAGCTTTCTTT
v_call: TRBV25-1; j_call: TRBJ1-2; d_call: .; clone_size: few; cdr3_aa: CASSAWDLYGYTF; cdr3_nt: TGTGCCAGCAGTGCCTGGGACCTATATGGCTACACCTTC
v_call: TRBV7-9; j_call: TRBJ1-1; d_call: .; clone_size: few; cdr3_aa: CASSLVVTGGTEAFF; cdr3_nt: TGTGCCAGCAGCTTAGTTGTGACAGGTGGGACTGAAGCTTTCTTT
v_call: TRBV19; j_call: TRBJ1-1; d_call: .; clone_size: many; cdr3_aa: CASSATQGAEAFF; cdr3_nt: TGTGCCAGTAGTGCGACTCAAGGGGCTGAAGCTTTCTTT
v_call: TRBV4-1; j_call: TRBJ2-1; d_call: .; clone_size: many; cdr3_aa: CASSQARVGGEQFF; cdr3_nt: TGCGCCAGCAGCCAAGCAAGGGTGGGCGGGGAGCAGTTCTTC
v_call: TRBV6-6; j_call: TRBJ2-5; d_call: .; clone_size: many; cdr3_aa: CASSTPRETQYF; cdr3_nt: TGTGCCAGCAGTACTCCAAGGGAGACCCAGTACTTC
v_call: TRBV6-6; j_call: TRBJ2-2; d_call: .; clone_size: many; cdr3_aa: CASSSRDGELFF; cdr3_nt: TGTGCCAGCAGTTCCCGGGACGGGGAGCTGTTTTTT
v_call: TRBV12-3/TRBV12-4; j_call: TRBJ1-1; d_call: .; clone_size: many; cdr3_aa: CASSRQNMNTEAFF; cdr3_nt: TGTGCCAGCAGTCGACAGAATATGAACACTGAAGCTTTCTTT
v_call: TRBV12-3/TRBV12-4; j_call: TRBJ1-2; d_call: TRBD1; clone_size: few; cdr3_aa: CASSLLTGGNYGYTF; cdr3_nt: TGTGCCAGCAGTTTACTAACAGGGGGAAACTATGGCTACACCTTC
v_call: TRBV6-5; j_call: TRBJ2-1; d_call: .; clone_size: .; cdr3_aa: CASSYSRGAAYNEQFF; cdr3_nt: TGTGCCAGCAGTTACTCGCGAGGGGCAGCCTACAATGAGCAGTTCTTC
v_call: TRBV9; j_call: TRBJ1-2; d_call: TRBD1; clone_size: many; cdr3_aa: CASSVLLTGDGYTF; cdr3_nt: TGTGCCAGCAGCGTACTACTGACAGGGGATGGCTACACCTTC
v_call: TRBV7-2; j_call: TRBJ1-2; d_call: .; clone_size: few; cdr3_aa: CASSHYITSGDKGYTF; cdr3_nt: TGTGCCAGCAGCCATTACATAACGTCCGGGGACAAAGGCTACACCTTC
v_call: TRBV7-9; j_call: TRBJ2-7; d_call: .; clone_size: .; cdr3_aa: CASSAPQGREQYF; cdr3_nt: TGTGCCAGCAGCGCGCCACAGGGCCGAGAGCAGTACTTC
v_call: TRBV18; j_call: TRBJ1-6; d_call: .; clone_size: many; cdr3_aa: CASSPGLDSPLHF; cdr3_nt: TGTGCCAGCTCACCCGGGCTAGATTCACCCCTCCACTTT
v_call: TRBV4-1; j_call: TRBJ2-3; d_call: .; clone_size: many; cdr3_aa: CASSQFGGTLRTDTQYF; cdr3_nt: TGCGCCAGCAGCCAATTTGGCGGGACTCTTCGCACAGATACGCAGTATTTT
v_call: TRBV7-2; j_call: TRBJ1-4; d_call: .; clone_size: many; cdr3_aa: CASSLGTGDGRGLFF; cdr3_nt: TGTGCCAGCAGCTTGGGGACGGGGGACGGCCGGGGACTGTTTTTT
v_call: TRBV4-1; j_call: TRBJ1-2; d_call: .; clone_size: many; cdr3_aa: CASSPLGTNYGYTF; cdr3_nt: TGCGCCAGCAGCCCGTTAGGGACGAACTATGGCTACACCTTC
v_call: TRBV30; j_call: TRBJ2-3; d_call: TRBD2; clone_size: few; cdr3_aa: CAWAPGLAGVHTDTQYF; cdr3_nt: TGTGCCTGGGCCCCGGGACTAGCGGGGGTTCACACAGATACGCAGTATTTT
v_call: TRBV20-1; j_call: TRBJ2-3; d_call: TRBD1; clone_size: .; cdr3_aa: CSAALRQGGQDTQYF; cdr3_nt: TGCAGTGCCGCCTTGAGACAGGGGGGCCAAGATACGCAGTATTTT
v_call: TRBV5-1; j_call: TRBJ2-5; d_call: TRBD2; clone_size: .; cdr3_aa: CASSPATSGAQETQYF; cdr3_nt: TGCGCCAGCAGCCCAGCGACTAGCGGGGCACAAGAGACCCAGTACTTC